This note documents a single T cell receptor (beta chain) sequence. This record comes from a study of blood T cell repertoires in COVID-19. Germline-derived CDR1 and CDR2 are GTSNPN and SVGIG (reference sequence). V shed 0 bases, J shed 6 bases, and the junction held 3 bases outside the gene matches. CDR3 length equals 14 residues. Sequenced by immunoSEQ multiplex PCR; TCRdb stores in-frame clones only, minus some. The table lists about half a million clones, 80% to 90% of them singletons, with 3.2% in the top ten. Sequenced: peripheral blood. This sequence was found in a human donor in a cohort sampled during active COVID-19. The chain joins TRBV30 to TRBJ2-7, with 12 bases that match TRBD2. The CDR3 loop is CAWSVQLAGGEQYF. The DNA of the CDR3 is TGTGCCTGGAGTGTACAACTAGCGGGAGGCGAGCAGTACTTC. The variable domain in full, completed from reference TRBV30 and TRBJ2-7, reads SQTIHQWPATLVQPVGSPLSLECTVEGTSNPNLYWYRQAAGRGLQLLFYSVGIGQISSEVPQNLSASRPQDRQFILSSKKLLLSDSGFYLCAWSVQLAGGEQYFGPGTRLTVT.